The 14 T cell receptor beta chains reported below all come from one sample, sequenced in a study of a mutant IDH1 vaccine in newly diagnosed glioma. TCRdb keeps only in-frame clones here, not all; method: immunoSEQ multiplex PCR. This sample has 60,000 to 85,000 clones; more than 80% occur once, and the top ten carry 0.77%. Regarding time point: week 23, last vaccination. Topical imiquimod accompanied each vaccine dose, which consisted of 300 ug of mutant IDH1 20-mer peptide. The antigens these receptors bind are not known. Source: PBMCs, taken from a glioma patient whose treatment included an IDH1 peptide vaccine. Receptors originate from a woman between 45 and 60 years old with glioma.

The J gene is TRBJ2-2, the V gene TRBV5-1; possibly TRBD2 for D (6 bases). The length of the CDR3 is 15 residues. Germline CDR1 reads SGHRS; CDR2 reads YFSETQ. Trimming took 2 bases from V and 3 from J, leaving 11 bases between them. CDR3 protein: CASSLSGVDTGELFF. In DNA, the CDR3 is TGCGCCAGCAGCTTATCGGGGGTGGACACCGGGGAGCTGTTTTTT. The whole variable domain, filled in from reference TRBV5-1 and TRBJ2-2, reads KAGVTQTPRYLIKTRGQQVTLSCSPISGHRSVSWYQQTPGQGLQFLFEYFSETQRNKGNFPGRFSGRQFSNSRSEMNVSTLELGDSALYLCASSLSGVDTGELFFGEGSRLTVL.

CDR3 in amino acids: CSVAKTGWNTEAFF. The CDR3, as DNA: TGCAGCGTCGCAAAGACAGGGTGGAACACTGAAGCTTTCTTT. The genes are TRBV29-1 and TRBJ1-1, with 7 positions matching TRBD1. CDR3 length equals 14 residues. CDR1 is SQVTM, CDR2 ANQGSEA, per germline. The junction had 8 bases not matched to a gene; V was cut back by 6 bases and J by 1 base. The full variable domain, completed using reference TRBV29-1 and TRBJ1-1, is SAVISQKPSRDICQRGTSLTIQCQVDSQVTMMFWYRQQPGQSLTLIATANQGSEATYESGFVIDKFPISRPNLTFSTLTVSNMSPEDSSIYLCSVAKTGWNTEAFFGQGTRLTVV.

This clone was seen a few times. The gene calls are TRBV4-2 and TRBJ1-4, with D unresolved. CDR3 length: 12 amino acids. CDR1 LGHNA and CDR2 YNFKEQ come from the germline V gene. Trimming stripped 5 bases from V and 5 bases from J, with 6 bases between. The CDR3 sequence: CASSGQNEKLFF. The CDR3, as DNA: TGTGCCAGCAGCGGCCAGAATGAAAAACTGTTTTTT.

The chain uses TRBV19 and TRBJ1-5, with D hard to call. The CDR3 sequence is 13 residues long. Germline CDR1 LNHDA, CDR2 SQIVND (reference sequence). The germline V and J ends were trimmed by 8 bases and 0 bases, with 8 bases remaining between them. The CDR3 loop is CASGIYSNQPQHF. In DNA form, the CDR3 reads TGTGCCAGTGGGATTTATAGCAATCAGCCCCAGCATTTT.

The rearrangement links TRBV4-2 to TRBJ2-2; possible D gene TRBD2, 6 bases. Trimming removed 4 bases from V and 6 bases from J, with 18 bases in between. The CDR3 has 16 amino acids. The V gene's germline CDR1 is LGHNA and CDR2 YNFKEQ. CDR3 nucleotide sequence: TGTGCCAGCAGCCCAGCCTGGGCTGCGGGGCCCGGGGAGCTGTTTTTT. Translation gives CASSPAWAAGPGELFF.

The CDR3 DNA is TGTGCCAGCAGCCGAACCGGCGGGCTCGTCGATACGCAGTATTTT. It translates to CASSRTGGLVDTQYF. The V call is TRBV28, the J call TRBJ2-3, with a tentative D call TRBD2 (5 bases). CDR1 is MDHEN, CDR2 SYDVKM, per germline. V lost 6 bases and J lost 6, with 19 bases in between. The CDR3 loop spans 15 amino acids.

Written as DNA, the CDR3 is TGTGCCAGCAGCCGAGGCAGATACAATGAGCAGTTCTTC. Encoded protein: CASSRGRYNEQFF. The chain uses TRBV11-2 and TRBJ2-1; D gene uncertain. The CDR3 runs to 13 residues. Per germline, CDR1 SGHAT and CDR2 FQNNGV. Trimming left V 5 bases short and J 4 bases short, with 9 bases between.

The J gene is TRBJ2-2, the V gene TRBV10-2; D not certain. Germline CDR1 WSHSY, CDR2 SAAADI. The CDR3 extends over 12 amino acids. Deletions cut 6 bases from V and 7 bases from J, with 9 bases between. Written as DNA, the CDR3 is TGCGCCAGCAGCCTAGTCGGCGGGGAGCTGTTTTTT. It is translated as CASSLVGGELFF.

The chain joins TRBV6-1 to TRBJ2-7; D perhaps matches TRBD2 (6 bases). With 1 base removed from V and 0 bases from J, the gap between germline ends came to 10 bases. This CDR3 contains 15 residues. CDR1 is MNHNS and CDR2 is SASEGT in the germline V gene. Here the CDR3 reads CASSEEAGSSYEQYF. CDR3 coding DNA: TGTGCCAGCAGTGAAGAAGCGGGTAGCTCCTACGAGCAGTACTTC.

V gene TRBV5-1 combines with J gene TRBJ1-2; TRBD1 matches 7 bases. The CDR3 has 14 residues. The germline CDR1 and CDR2 sequences are SGHRS and YFSETQ. V lost 4 bases and J lost 8; bases outside the gene matches: 11. Written as DNA, the CDR3 is TGCGCCAGCAGCCCGGGACAGCCCGCCTCAGGCTACACCTTC. Protein sequence: CASSPGQPASGYTF.

J is TRBJ1-1 and V is TRBV18; unclear D gene. Trimming took off 3 bases at V and 4 bases at J, with 15 bases between the two ends. This CDR3 comprises 15 residues. Germline V gene lookup returns CDR1 KGHSH and CDR2 LQKENI. CDR3 nucleotide sequence: TGTGCCAGCTCACCGCAGACCGGAGAGGGCACTGAAGCTTTCTTT. Translated: CASSPQTGEGTEAFF.

The genes are TRBV2 and TRBJ2-7; D may match TRBD1 or TRBD2 (5 bases each). Germline CDR1 SNHLY, CDR2 FYNNEI. The CDR3 runs to 11 residues. V lost 7 bases and J 5 bases, leaving 9 bases between the germline ends. The CDR3 nucleotides read TGTGCCAGCAAGGGGACCGACGAGCAGTACTTC. Translated, it gives CASKGTDEQYF. The full variable domain, completed using reference TRBV2 and TRBJ2-7, is EPEVTQTPSHQVTQMGQEVILRCVPISNHLYFYWYRQILGQKVEFLVSFYNNEISEKSEIFDDQFSVERPDGSNFTLKIRSTKLEDSAMYFCASKGTDEQYFGPGTRLTVT.

The rearrangement joins TRBV27 to TRBJ2-3, with D hard to call. V lost 0 bases, J lost 11 bases, and 15 bases lay in between. There are 14 residues in the CDR3. Germline values: CDR1 MNHEY, CDR2 SMNVEV (reference sequence). The CDR3 sequence: CASSLSGLLDGQYF. CDR3 in DNA: TGTGCCAGCAGTTTATCTGGCCTCCTAGACGGGCAGTATTTT.

The gene calls are TRBV11-2 and TRBJ2-2; 11 positions agree with TRBD2. From germline, CDR1 is SGHAT and CDR2 FQNNGV. V shed 4 bases, J shed 0 bases, and the junction held 4 bases outside the gene matches. The CDR3 totals 17 residues. In DNA form, the CDR3 reads TGTGCCAGCAGCTCTAGACTAGCGGGGACGAACACCGGGGAGCTGTTTTTT. Translation gives CASSSRLAGTNTGELFF.